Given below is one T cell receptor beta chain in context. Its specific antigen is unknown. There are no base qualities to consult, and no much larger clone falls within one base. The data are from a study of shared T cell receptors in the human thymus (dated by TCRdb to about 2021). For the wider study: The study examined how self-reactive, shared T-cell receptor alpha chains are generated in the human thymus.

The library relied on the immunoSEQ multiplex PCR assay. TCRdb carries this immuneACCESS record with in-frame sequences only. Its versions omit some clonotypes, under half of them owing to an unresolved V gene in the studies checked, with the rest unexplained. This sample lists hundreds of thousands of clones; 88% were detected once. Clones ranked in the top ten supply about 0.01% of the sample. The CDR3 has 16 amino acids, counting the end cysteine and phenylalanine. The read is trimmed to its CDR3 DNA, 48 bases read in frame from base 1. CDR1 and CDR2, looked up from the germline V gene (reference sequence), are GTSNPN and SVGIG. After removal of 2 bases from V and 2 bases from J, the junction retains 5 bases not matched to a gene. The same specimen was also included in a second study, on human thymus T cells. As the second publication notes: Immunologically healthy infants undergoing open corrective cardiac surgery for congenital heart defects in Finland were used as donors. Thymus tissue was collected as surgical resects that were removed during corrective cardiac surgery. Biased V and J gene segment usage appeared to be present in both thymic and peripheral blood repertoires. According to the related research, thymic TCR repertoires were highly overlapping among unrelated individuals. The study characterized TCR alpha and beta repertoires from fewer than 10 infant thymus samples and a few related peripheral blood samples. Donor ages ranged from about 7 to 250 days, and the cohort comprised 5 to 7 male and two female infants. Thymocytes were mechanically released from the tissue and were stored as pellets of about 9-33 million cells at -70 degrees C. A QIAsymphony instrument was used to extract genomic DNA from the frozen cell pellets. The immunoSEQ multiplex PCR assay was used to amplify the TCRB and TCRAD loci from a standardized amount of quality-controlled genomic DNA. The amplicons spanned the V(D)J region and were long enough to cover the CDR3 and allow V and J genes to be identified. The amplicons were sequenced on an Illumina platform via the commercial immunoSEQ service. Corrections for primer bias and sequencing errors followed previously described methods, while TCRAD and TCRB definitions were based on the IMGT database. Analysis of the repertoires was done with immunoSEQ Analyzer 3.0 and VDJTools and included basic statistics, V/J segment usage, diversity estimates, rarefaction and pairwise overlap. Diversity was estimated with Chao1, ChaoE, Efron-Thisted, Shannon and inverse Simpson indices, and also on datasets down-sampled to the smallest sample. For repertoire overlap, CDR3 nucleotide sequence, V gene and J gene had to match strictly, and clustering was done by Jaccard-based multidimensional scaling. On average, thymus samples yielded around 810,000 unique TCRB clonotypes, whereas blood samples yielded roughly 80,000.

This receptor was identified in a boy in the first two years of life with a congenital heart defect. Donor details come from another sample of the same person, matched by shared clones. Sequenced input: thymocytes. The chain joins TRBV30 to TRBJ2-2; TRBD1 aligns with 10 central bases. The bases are TGTGCCTGGAGTCCCCCGACAGGGGGCAACACCGGGGAGCTGTTTTTT. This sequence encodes CAWSPPTGGNTGELFF.